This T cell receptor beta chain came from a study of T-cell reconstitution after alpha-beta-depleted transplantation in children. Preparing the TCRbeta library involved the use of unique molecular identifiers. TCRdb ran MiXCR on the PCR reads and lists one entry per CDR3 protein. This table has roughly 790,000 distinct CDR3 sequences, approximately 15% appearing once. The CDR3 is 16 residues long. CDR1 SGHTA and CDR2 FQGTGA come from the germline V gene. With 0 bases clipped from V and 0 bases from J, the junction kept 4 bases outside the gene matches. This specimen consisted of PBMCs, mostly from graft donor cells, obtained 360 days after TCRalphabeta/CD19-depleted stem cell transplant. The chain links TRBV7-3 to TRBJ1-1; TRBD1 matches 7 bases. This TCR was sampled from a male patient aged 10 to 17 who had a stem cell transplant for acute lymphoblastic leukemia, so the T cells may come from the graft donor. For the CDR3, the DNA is TGTGCCAGCAGCTTAACGACACAGGGGATGAACACTGAAGCTTTCTTT. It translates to CASSLTTQGMNTEAFF.